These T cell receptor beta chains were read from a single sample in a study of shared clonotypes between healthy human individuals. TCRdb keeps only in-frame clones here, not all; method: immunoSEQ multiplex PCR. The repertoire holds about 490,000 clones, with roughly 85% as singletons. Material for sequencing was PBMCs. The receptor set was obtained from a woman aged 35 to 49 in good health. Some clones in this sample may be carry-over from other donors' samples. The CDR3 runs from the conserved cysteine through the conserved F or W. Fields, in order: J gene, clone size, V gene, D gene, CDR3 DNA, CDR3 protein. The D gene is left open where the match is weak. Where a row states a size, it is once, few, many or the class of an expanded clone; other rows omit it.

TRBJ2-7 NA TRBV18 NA TGTGCCAGCTCACCAGATTCCTACGAGCAGTACTTC CASSPDSYEQYF
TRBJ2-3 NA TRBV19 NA TGTGCCAGTAGTACATTGGGGGGAGGCGCAGATACGCAGTATTTT CASSTLGGGADTQYF
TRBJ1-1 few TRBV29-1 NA TGCAGCGTCCTTGGTGCGGGGACATGGAACACTGAAGCTTTCTTT CSVLGAGTWNTEAFF
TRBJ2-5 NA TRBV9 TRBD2 TGTGCCAGCAGCTCCAGACCGGGACTAGCGGGAGATGAGAACCAGTACTTC CASSSRPGLAGDENQYF
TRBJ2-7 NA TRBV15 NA TGTGCCACCAGCGGTCGAGGGCTCCGCTCCTACGAGCAGTACTTC CATSGRGLRSYEQYF
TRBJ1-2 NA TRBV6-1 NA TGTGCCAGCAGTGAACCCGGGAGGATCTATGGCTACACCTTC CASSEPGRIYGYTF
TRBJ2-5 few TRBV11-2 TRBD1 TGTGCCAGCAGCTTAGGGGGACAGGGGGGATTGTACTTC CASSLGGQGGLYF
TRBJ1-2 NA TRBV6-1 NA TGTGCCAGCAGTGATCCAAGGAGGGTCCCCCATGGCTACACCTTC CASSDPRRVPHGYTF
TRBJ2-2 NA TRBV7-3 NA TGTGCCAGCAGCCGCCCCACAGGGACCGGGGAGCTGTTTTTT CASSRPTGTGELFF
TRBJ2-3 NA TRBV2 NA TGTGCCAGCAGTGACTATAGGCTAGCCATGACTACGCAGTATTTT CASSDYRLAMTTQYF
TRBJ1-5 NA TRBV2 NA TGTGCCAGCAGTGACAATTATAGCAATCAGCCCCAGCATTTT CASSDNYSNQPQHF
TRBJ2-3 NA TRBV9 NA TGTGCCAGCAGCGTAGCTGGGTTTTATGGAGATACGCAGTATTTT CASSVAGFYGDTQYF
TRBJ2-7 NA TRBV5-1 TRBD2 TGCGCCAGCAGCACCGGGACTAGGTCCTACGAGCAGTACTTC CASSTGTRSYEQYF
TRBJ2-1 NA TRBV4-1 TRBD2 TGCGCCAGCAGCCGATCTAGCGGGATACTCTACAATGAGCAGTTCTTC CASSRSSGILYNEQFF
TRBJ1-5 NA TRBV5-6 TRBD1 TGTGCCAGCAGCTCCCGGACAGGGCGAAATCAGCCCCAGCATTTT CASSSRTGRNQPQHF
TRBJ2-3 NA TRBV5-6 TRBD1 TGTGCCAGCAGCCCTCGGGACAGAGATACGCAGTATTTT CASSPRDRDTQYF
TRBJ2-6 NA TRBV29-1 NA TGCAGCGCAAAAGAGGTCTCTGGGGCCAACGTCCTGACTTTC CSAKEVSGANVLTF
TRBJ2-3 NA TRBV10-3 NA TGTGCCATCAGTGCCGTCGGGGATACGCAGTATTTT CAISAVGDTQYF
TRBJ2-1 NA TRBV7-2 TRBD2 TGTGCCAGCAGTTCCAATAGCGGGAGGGCCCACAATGAGCAGTTCTTC CASSSNSGRAHNEQFF
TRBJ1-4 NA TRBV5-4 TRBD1 TGTGCCAGCAGAGCAGGGGGCAGGGGTAATGAAAAACTGTTTTTT CASRAGGRGNEKLFF
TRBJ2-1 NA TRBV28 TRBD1 TGTGCCAGCAAAGGGGCGGGACAGGGGGCCAGTGAGCAGTTCTTC CASKGAGQGASEQFF
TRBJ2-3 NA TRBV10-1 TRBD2 TGCGCCAGCAGCCTAGCGGGGGCAGATACGCAGTATTTT CASSLAGADTQYF
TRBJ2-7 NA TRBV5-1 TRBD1 TGCGCCAGCAGCTGGGGGACAGGCTACGAGCAGTACTTC CASSWGTGYEQYF
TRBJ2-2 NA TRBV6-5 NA TGTGCCAGCAGCCCGGGACGAGAAACCGGGGAGCTGTTTTTT CASSPGRETGELFF
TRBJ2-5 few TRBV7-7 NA TGTGCCAGCAGCCCCTGGGACGGGGCAGGGACCCAGTACTTC CASSPWDGAGTQYF
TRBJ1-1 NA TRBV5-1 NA TGTGCCAGCAGCTTGTCGACAAGCCGGTGGAACACTGAAGCTTTCTTT CASSLSTSRWNTEAFF
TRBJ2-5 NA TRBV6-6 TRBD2 TGTGCCAGCAGGCCTTTTAGCGGGAGGGGCGAGACCCAGTACTTC CASRPFSGRGETQYF
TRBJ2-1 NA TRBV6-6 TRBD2 TGTGCCAGCAGTTCGACTAGCGGGAGTAGTATTGTGCAGTTCTTC CASSSTSGSSIVQFF
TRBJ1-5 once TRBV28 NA TGTGCCAGCAGTACGACAGATCAGCCCCAGCATTTT CASSTTDQPQHF
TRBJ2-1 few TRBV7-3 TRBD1 TGTGCCAGCAGCTTAACGGTTTATAGATGGGGACAGAACAATGAGCAGTTCTTC CASSLTVYRWGQNNEQFF
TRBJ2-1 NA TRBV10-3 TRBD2 TGTGCCATCAGCCGGACTAGCGGGAGCTACAATGAGCAGTTCTTC CAISRTSGSYNEQFF
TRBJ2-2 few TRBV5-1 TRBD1 TGCGCCAGCAGCTCTGGACAGGAAAGCACCGGGGAGCTGTTTTTT CASSSGQESTGELFF
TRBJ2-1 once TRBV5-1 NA TGCGCCAGCAGCTTGGAGAGCACGTCCTACAATGAGCAGTTCTTC CASSLESTSYNEQFF